Presented here are 20 T cell receptor beta chains from one specimen sequenced in a study of PD-L1 blockade in urothelial cancer. Sequencing was performed with immunoSEQ multiplex PCR; in TCRdb, only in-frame clones are kept and a portion is missing. The repertoire holds about 74,000 clones, with around four fifths as singletons. The specimen was PBMCs, collected around atezolizumab (anti-PD-L1) treatment. All receptors derive from a man aged 70-80 years with urothelial cancer.

The rearrangement uses TRBV4-2 and TRBJ1-1; TRBD1 matches at 8 bases. The CDR3 runs to 16 residues. The germline V gene has CDR1 LGHNA and CDR2 YNFKEQ. V trimming: 0 bases; J trimming: 4 bases; junction bases outside the gene matches: 7. The CDR3: CASSQDRAGGATEAFF. The CDR3 DNA is TGTGCCAGCAGCCAAGACAGAGCAGGGGGCGCCACTGAAGCTTTCTTT.

This chain uses TRBV6-1 with TRBJ2-7; 7 bases line up with TRBD2. Looked up from germline, CDR1 is MNHNS and CDR2 is SASEGT. Trimming at V came to 4 bases and at J to 5 bases, leaving 11 bases not matched to a gene. There are 15 residues in the CDR3. The CDR3 loop is CASSGGLGGVNEQYF. The CDR3 DNA reads TGTGCCAGCAGTGGGGGGTTGGGGGGGGTTAACGAGCAGTACTTC.

The chain uses TRBV28 and TRBJ2-2; 7 bases fit TRBD2. CDR3 length equals 15 residues. Germline V gene lookup returns CDR1 MDHEN and CDR2 SYDVKM. Unmatched junction bases numbered 11, after V lost 6 bases and J lost 7 bases. The DNA for the CDR3 is TGTGCCAGCAGCGATAGCGGGTCGAATATCGGGGAGCTGTTTTTT. Translated: CASSDSGSNIGELFF.

The gene calls are TRBV6-6 and TRBJ2-5; 13 bases fit TRBD2. CDR1 and CDR2 (germline): MNHNY, SVGAGI (reference sequence). The trim removed 6 bases at V and 1 base at J, leaving 5 bases unmatched. The CDR3 loop spans 16 amino acids. In DNA form, the CDR3 reads TGTGCCAGCAGGTCAACTAGCGGGAGGGTCCAAGAGACCCAGTACTTC. This gives the protein CASRSTSGRVQETQYF.

The genes are TRBV7-6 and TRBJ1-1; D is uncertain. Per germline, CDR1 SGHVS and CDR2 FNYEAQ. Between the trimmed V and J ends, which lost 5 bases and 0 bases, there was a span of 10 bases. There are 14 residues in the CDR3. The CDR3 loop is CASSTKSLNTEAFF. The CDR3 nucleotides are TGTGCCAGCAGCACTAAAAGCCTGAACACTGAAGCTTTCTTT. Drawing the rest from reference TRBV7-6 and TRBJ1-1, the complete variable domain is GAGVSQSPRYKVTKRGQDVALRCDPISGHVSLYWYRQALGQGPEFLTYFNYEAQQDKSGLPNDRFSAERPEGSISTLTIQRTEQRDSAMYRCASSTKSLNTEAFFGQGTRLTVV.

The chain joins TRBV28 to TRBJ2-3; 16 bases match TRBD2. There are 18 residues in the CDR3. The V segment lost 5 bases and the J segment 5 bases; nucleotides outside the gene matches: 10. Germline V gene lookup returns CDR1 MDHEN and CDR2 SYDVKM. For the CDR3, the DNA is TGTGCCAGCAGTCTCCATCCGGGACTAGCGGGAGGGGGAGATACGCAGTATTTT. This gives the protein CASSLHPGLAGGGDTQYF.

This rearrangement joins TRBV9 to TRBJ2-1; the D gene is possibly TRBD2 (7 bases). The V and J ends lost 6 bases and 4 bases respectively, with 17 bases between them. CDR1 SGDLS and CDR2 YYNGEE come from the germline V gene. The CDR3 is made up of 15 amino acids. The CDR3 bases are TGTGCCAGCACAGGCGGGAGTCAGGGGTACAATGAGCAGTTCTTC. It encodes CASTGGSQGYNEQFF.

The CDR3 coding sequence is TGTGCCAGCAGCTTGGGGACAGGGATCACCGGGGAGCTGTTTTTT. Translation: CASSLGTGITGELFF. The chain joins TRBV7-2 to TRBJ2-2; 9 bases align to TRBD1. V shed 3 bases, J shed 4 bases, and the junction held 3 bases outside the gene matches. There are 15 residues in the CDR3. From germline, CDR1 is SGHTA and CDR2 FQGNSA.

The chain combines TRBV7-3 with TRBJ2-3; 14 bases agree with TRBD2. Trimming at V came to 5 bases and at J to 6 bases, leaving 10 bases not matched to a gene. The CDR3 contains 17 residues. CDR1 SGHTA and CDR2 FQGTGA come from the germline V gene. CDR3 sequence (DNA): TGTGCCAGCAGCCCTAGGACTAGCGGGAGGTTCACGGATACGCAGTATTTT. The encoded protein is CASSPRTSGRFTDTQYF.

This clone was counted between two and nine times. The gene calls are TRBV7-2 and TRBJ1-3; D not resolved. CDR1 SGHTA and CDR2 FQGNSA come from the germline V gene. CDR3 size: 15 residues. Deletions cut 2 bases from V and 1 base from J, with 9 bases between. The CDR3 is CASSLLVSSGNTIYF. The CDR3 DNA reads TGTGCCAGCAGCTTACTGGTCAGTTCTGGAAACACCATATATTTT.

With respect to this clone: The same CDR3 arises from other DNA sequences in this sample as well. The chain employs TRBV19 and TRBJ1-1; possible D gene TRBD1, 5 bases. With 4 bases removed from V and 0 bases from J, the gap between germline ends came to 6 bases. Germline CDR1 LNHDA, CDR2 SQIVND (reference sequence). The CDR3 is 13 residues long. The CDR3 loop is CASSTTVNTEAFF. As DNA, the CDR3 is TGTGCCAGTAGTACGACAGTGAACACTGAAGCTTTCTTT.

The chain has TRBV5-5 and TRBJ2-5; TRBD2 agrees at 10 bases. CDR3 length: 19 residues. The germline V gene has CDR1 SGHKS and CDR2 YYEKEE (reference sequence). Unmatched junction bases numbered 14, after V lost 0 bases and J lost 3 bases. The CDR3, as DNA: TGTGCCAGCAGCTTGGCCAAGGCTAGCGGGAGAGGTAAGGAAGAGACCCAGTACTTC. Amino acid sequence: CASSLAKASGRGKEETQYF.

The J gene is TRBJ2-1, the V gene TRBV5-1, with TRBD1 matching over 7 bases. Germline trimming cut 7 bases from V and 9 bases from J; bases unmatched to any gene: 10. The CDR3 spans 13 residues. Germline loops: CDR1 SGHRS, CDR2 YFSETQ. DNA for the CDR3: TGCGCCAGCCTACTTATGCCAGGGGGTGAGCAGTTCTTC. Translation gives CASLLMPGGEQFF.

This chain joins TRBV5-1 and TRBJ1-2, with 7 bases lining up with TRBD1. The CDR3 contains 13 residues. V was pared by 3 bases and J by 3 bases, with 2 bases of the junction left unmatched. Germline CDR1 is SGHRS and CDR2 is YFSETQ. The CDR3 DNA reads TGCGCCAGCAGCTCAACAGGGGACTATGGCTACACCTTC. Protein product: CASSSTGDYGYTF.

The chain uses TRBV4-1 and TRBJ1-4; the D is unclear. Between the trimmed V and J ends, which lost 1 base and 0 bases, there was a span of 9 bases. CDR3 length: 16 residues. Germline V CDR1 and CDR2: MGHRA, YSYEKL. In DNA, the CDR3 is TGCGCCAGCAGCCAAGTTAGCAGAACAACTAATGAAAAACTGTTTTTT. This codes for CASSQVSRTTNEKLFF.

The CDR3 region is CSAAGTGGSLGNEQYF. The CDR3 bases are TGCAGCGCTGCTGGGACAGGGGGGTCCCTGGGGAACGAGCAGTACTTC. The J gene is TRBJ2-7, the V gene TRBV29-1, with 11 bases lining up with TRBD1. This CDR3 contains 16 residues. Per germline, CDR1 SQVTM and CDR2 ANQGSEA. V shed 7 bases, J shed 5 bases, and the junction held 16 bases outside the gene matches.

This chain joins TRBV2 and TRBJ2-1; D gene unclear. The CDR3 is 15 residues long. The V end was cut by 4 bases, the J end by 0 bases, with 10 bases between. Germline V gene lookup returns CDR1 SNHLY and CDR2 FYNNEI. The CDR3 sequence is CASSVLRSSYNEQFF. CDR3 sequence (DNA): TGTGCCAGCAGTGTTCTAAGGAGCTCCTACAATGAGCAGTTCTTC.

J is TRBJ2-7 and V is TRBV6-5; 8 positions match TRBD2. The germline CDR1 and CDR2 sequences are MNHEY and SVGAGI. CDR3 length equals 14 residues. V was pared by 6 bases and J by 3 bases, with 7 bases of the junction left unmatched. The CDR3 reads CASRSPGLDYEQYF. CDR3 coding DNA: TGTGCCAGCAGATCGCCGGGACTAGACTACGAGCAGTACTTC.

The V call is TRBV28, the J call TRBJ2-5, with 16 bases that match TRBD2. Unmatched junction bases numbered 9, after V lost 6 bases and J lost 5 bases. The germline V gene has CDR1 MDHEN and CDR2 SYDVKM. The CDR3 contains 17 residues. CDR3 sequence (DNA): TGTGCCAGCAGGCACCCCAGGGGACTAGCGGGAGGGGAGACCCAGTACTTC. Translation: CASRHPRGLAGGETQYF.

This rearrangement joins TRBV6-1 to TRBJ2-1; D might be TRBD2 (6 bases). With 5 bases removed from V and 10 bases from J, the gap between germline ends came to 18 bases. Germline CDR1 is MNHNS and CDR2 is SASEGT. The CDR3 has 14 amino acids. The CDR3: CASSLGLWEWEQFF. The CDR3 DNA reads as TGTGCCAGCAGTTTGGGACTCTGGGAATGGGAGCAGTTCTTC.